This T cell receptor (beta chain) appears in the sequencing data of a study of CD8 T cells in Susac syndrome. The study, taken as a whole, reports: The study's TCR sequencing and HLA analysis covered a relatively small number of individuals, and the study acknowledged this.

This clonotype was observed once. What it recognizes is unknown. CDR3 size: 15 residues. Germline CDR1 and CDR2: MNHEY and SMNVEV (reference sequence). Trimming pared 2 bases from V and 6 bases from J, leaving 14 bases between. Controls matched for sex and age were healthy donors. FACS was used to enrich TEMRA cells, whereas the CD8+ and CD4+ T cells were obtained by negative isolation. Random-hexamer reverse transcription was applied to roughly 0.5 to 1 ug RNA. The authors amplified TCR beta CDR3 across 54 Vbeta and 13 Jbeta using immunoSEQ multiplex PCR. One entry per CDR3 protein results from TCRdb running MiXCR on the immunoSEQ multiplex PCR reads. The sample consists of tens of thousands of distinct CDR3 sequences, 80% to 95% of them appearing once.

J is TRBJ2-1 and V is TRBV27; D ambiguous. Sequencing was done on a sample of CD8+ T cells from PBMCs. This TCR was recovered from a human donor in good health. This CDR3 reads CASSLIPLSGNEQFF. The DNA of the CDR3 is TGTGCCAGCAGTTTAATCCCTCTTTCTGGCAATGAGCAGTTCTTC.